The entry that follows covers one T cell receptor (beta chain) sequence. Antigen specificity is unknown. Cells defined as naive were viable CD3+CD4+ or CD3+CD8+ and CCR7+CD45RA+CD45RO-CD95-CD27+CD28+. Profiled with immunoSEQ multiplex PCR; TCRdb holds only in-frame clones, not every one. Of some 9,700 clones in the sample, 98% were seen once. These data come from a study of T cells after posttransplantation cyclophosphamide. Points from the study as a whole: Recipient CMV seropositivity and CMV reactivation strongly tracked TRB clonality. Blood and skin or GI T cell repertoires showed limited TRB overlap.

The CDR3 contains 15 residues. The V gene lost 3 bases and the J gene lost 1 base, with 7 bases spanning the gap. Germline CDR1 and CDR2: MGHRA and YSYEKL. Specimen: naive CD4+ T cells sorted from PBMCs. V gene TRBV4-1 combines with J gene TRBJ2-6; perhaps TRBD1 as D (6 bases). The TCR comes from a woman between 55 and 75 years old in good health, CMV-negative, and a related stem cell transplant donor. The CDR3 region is CASSHRGSGANVLTF. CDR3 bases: TGCGCCAGCAGCCATAGGGGGTCTGGGGCCAACGTCCTGACTTTC.